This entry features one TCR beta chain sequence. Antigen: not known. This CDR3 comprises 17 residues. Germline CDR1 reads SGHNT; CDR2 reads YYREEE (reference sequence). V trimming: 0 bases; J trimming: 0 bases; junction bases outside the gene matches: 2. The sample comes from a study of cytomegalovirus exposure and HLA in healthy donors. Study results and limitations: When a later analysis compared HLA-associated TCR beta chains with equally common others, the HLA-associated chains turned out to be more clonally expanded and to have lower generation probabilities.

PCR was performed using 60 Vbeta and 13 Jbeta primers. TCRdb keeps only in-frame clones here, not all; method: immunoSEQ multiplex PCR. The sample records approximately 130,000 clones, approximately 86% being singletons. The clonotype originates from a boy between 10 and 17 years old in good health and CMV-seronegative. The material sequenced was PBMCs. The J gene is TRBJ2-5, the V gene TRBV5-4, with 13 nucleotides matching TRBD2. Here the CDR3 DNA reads TGTGCCAGCAGCTTGGGGACTAGCGGGGGTCACCAAGAGACCCAGTACTTC. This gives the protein CASSLGTSGGHQETQYF.